This entry lists 20 T cell receptor beta chains sequenced from one sample in a study of early T cells in non-severe SARS-CoV-2 infection. TCRdb re-analysed the 5' RACE reads in MiXCR, keeping a single row per CDR3 protein. Among about 77,000 distinct CDR3 sequences listed, about 16% were seen once. Sequencing used whole blood. The source is an adult who was a healthcare worker with PCR-confirmed SARS-CoV-2 infection or an uninfected control (not recorded which).

V gene TRBV5-4 combines with J gene TRBJ2-7; 7 bases align to TRBD2. The ends lost 3 bases at V and 2 bases at J; junction bases unmatched: 8. This CDR3 region has 15 residues. From germline, CDR1 is SGHNT and CDR2 YYREEE (reference sequence). The CDR3: CASSSPMTSPYEQYF. DNA for the CDR3: TGTGCCAGCAGCTCACCGATGACTAGCCCCTACGAGCAGTACTTC.

The chain employs TRBV24-1 and TRBJ2-3, with a weak D call TRBD1 (5 bases). Trimming left V 6 bases short and J 6 bases short, with 12 bases between. CDR1 KGHDR and CDR2 SFDVKD come from the germline V gene. This CDR3 contains 13 residues. The CDR3 bases are TGTGCCACCAGTCCAGGGATGGGGGATACGCAGTATTTT. This encodes CATSPGMGDTQYF.

The chain carries TRBV28 and TRBJ2-7, with D perhaps matching TRBD2 (6 bases). The CDR3 runs to 15 residues. Germline CDR1 and CDR2: MDHEN and SYDVKM. V lost 3 bases and J lost 5, with 17 bases in between. The DNA for the CDR3 is TGTGCCAGCAGTTTTAGGGCCGGGGGATACCACGAGCAGTACTTC. This translates into CASSFRAGGYHEQYF.

This clonotype appeared a few times. This chain joins TRBV29-1 and TRBJ2-4; perhaps TRBD1 as D (5 bases). This CDR3 has 14 amino acids. Germline V CDR1 and CDR2: SQVTM, ANQGSEA. Trimming shortened V by 5 bases and J by 0 bases, and 11 bases separated the two germline ends. CDR3 sequence: CSVRTTLAKNIQYF. CDR3 DNA: TGCAGCGTTCGGACAACTCTAGCCAAAAACATTCAGTACTTC.

The gene calls are TRBV5-1 and TRBJ1-1; the D gene is possibly TRBD1 (5 bases). The CDR3 sequence is 14 residues long. Looked up from germline, CDR1 is SGHRS and CDR2 is YFSETQ. The V gene lost 4 bases and the J gene lost 6 bases, with 16 bases spanning the gap. CDR3 amino acids: CASSPGGVLSEAFF. DNA for the CDR3: TGCGCCAGCAGCCCGGGAGGGGTATTGTCTGAAGCTTTCTTT.

This clonotype was detected only a few times. V and J are TRBV7-2 and TRBJ2-7; 7 bases match TRBD1. The length of the CDR3 is 14 residues. Germline V gene sequence: CDR1 SGHTA, CDR2 FQGNSA. The junction had 4 bases not matched to a gene; V was cut back by 5 bases and J by 0 bases. The CDR3 reads CASSKQGSSYEQYF. The CDR3 coding sequence is TGTGCCAGCAGCAAACAGGGGAGCTCCTACGAGCAGTACTTC.

There are a few counts of this clonotype. The chain couples TRBV4-1 to TRBJ1-4; D remains ambiguous. There are 16 residues in the CDR3. Germline values: CDR1 MGHRA, CDR2 YSYEKL. Trimming took 1 base from V and 7 from J, leaving 16 bases between them. This CDR3 is CASSQVVTGRPEKLFF. CDR3 nucleotides: TGCGCCAGCAGCCAAGTGGTAACCGGGAGGCCTGAAAAACTGTTTTTT.

This clonotype turned up a few times. J is TRBJ2-1 and V is TRBV12-3 or TRBV12-4, with TRBD2 identical over 13 bases. The trim removed 5 bases at V and 0 bases at J, leaving 4 bases unmatched. The CDR3 sequence is 17 residues long. CDR3: CASSPGTSGDSYNEQFF. The CDR3 DNA reads TGTGCCAGCAGTCCCGGGACTAGCGGGGACTCCTACAATGAGCAGTTCTTC.

This clonotype was seen a few times. The V call is TRBV20-1, the J call TRBJ2-1, with D perhaps matching TRBD2 (6 bases). The CDR3 is 15 amino acids. V was cut by 2 bases and J by 7 bases, with 18 bases left in between. Germline V CDR1 and CDR2: DFQATT, SNEGSKA (reference sequence). The CDR3, as DNA: TGCAGTGCTAGACCCCCCCGGGACTCAAAGAATGAGCAGTTCTTC. Its protein product is CSARPPRDSKNEQFF.

The chain uses TRBV12-3 or TRBV12-4 and TRBJ2-7; the match to TRBD2 covers 10 bases. V gave up 6 bases and J gave up 6 bases; unmatched junction bases: 5. The length of the CDR3 is 13 residues. CDR3 in DNA: TGTGCCAGCAGCCTCGGACTAGCGGTCGAGCAGTACTTC. The encoded protein is CASSLGLAVEQYF.

This clonotype has more than one count but fewer than ten. The J gene is TRBJ2-2, the V gene TRBV29-1; 10 bases agree with TRBD1. Germline loops: CDR1 SQVTM, CDR2 ANQGSEA. J was trimmed by 6 bases and V by 7 bases; bases with no gene match: 8. The CDR3 loop spans 14 amino acids. The CDR3 region is CSARTGGRPGELFF. The CDR3 region has the DNA TGCAGCGCCCGGACAGGGGGACGACCCGGGGAGCTGTTTTTT.

This chain connects TRBV7-8 to TRBJ2-7; D is unclear. The CDR3 extends over 12 amino acids. The germline V gene encodes CDR1 SGHVS and CDR2 FQNEAQ. V lost 3 bases and J lost 6, with 9 bases in between. CDR3: CASSFAGPEQYF. The CDR3 nucleotides are TGTGCCAGCAGCTTTGCCGGACCCGAGCAGTACTTC. The entire variable domain, with the rest obtained from reference TRBV7-8 and TRBJ2-7, is as follows: GAGVSQSPRYKVAKRGQDVALRCDPISGHVSLFWYQQALGQGPEFLTYFQNEAQLDKSGLPSDRFFAERPEGSVSTLKIQRTQQEDSAVYLCASSFAGPEQYFGPGTRLTVT.

This clonotype appeared a few times. The gene calls are TRBV7-9 and TRBJ2-5; 12 nucleotides match TRBD1. J gave up 4 bases and V 1 base, and 13 bases lay outside the gene matches. The CDR3 loop spans 19 amino acids. The germline gives CDR1 SEHNR, CDR2 FQNEAQ (reference sequence). As DNA, the CDR3 is TGTGCCAGCAGCTTAGGGGACAGGGGGCGATCCGTGACGGGAGAGACCCAGTACTTC. This translates into CASSLGDRGRSVTGETQYF.

The rearrangement uses TRBV5-5 and TRBJ2-2; D not resolved. With 2 bases removed from V and 1 base from J, the gap between germline ends came to 9 bases. The CDR3 runs to 15 residues. Germline CDR1 and CDR2: SGHKS and YYEKEE (reference sequence). The CDR3 sequence: CASSFYPLNTGELFF. The CDR3 region has the DNA TGTGCCAGCAGCTTTTACCCATTGAACACCGGGGAGCTGTTTTTT.

Only a few counts were recorded for this clonotype. The chain links TRBV19 to TRBJ2-3, with 11 bases matching TRBD2. CDR1 is LNHDA, CDR2 SQIVND, per germline (reference sequence). V was clipped by 4 bases and J by 6 bases; unmatched bases: 0. CDR3 length: 13 amino acids. The CDR3 region has the DNA TGTGCCAGTAGTAGACTAGCGGGGGATACGCAGTATTTT. The encoded protein is CASSRLAGDTQYF.

The gene calls are TRBV3-1 and TRBJ2-2, with TRBD2 identical over 9 bases. Trimming took 0 bases from V and 1 from J; bases not matched to a gene: 12. The CDR3 runs 20 residues. Germline V CDR1 and CDR2: LGHDT, YNNKEL (reference sequence). The CDR3 nucleotides are TGTGCCAGCAGCCAAGATCTCCAGCGGGGGGCCTGGAAGAACACCGGGGAGCTGTTTTTT. It specifies CASSQDLQRGAWKNTGELFF.

The chain combines TRBV20-1 with TRBJ2-1; D is ambiguous. V lost 1 base, J lost 7 bases, and 11 bases lay in between. CDR1 and CDR2 from the germline V gene are DFQATT and SNEGSKA (reference sequence). The CDR3 sequence is 13 residues long. This CDR3 reads CSARGPTSNEQFF. As DNA, the CDR3 is TGCAGTGCTAGAGGACCCACTTCAAATGAGCAGTTCTTC.

The V and J genes are TRBV20-1 and TRBJ1-1, with D possibly TRBD1 on 5 matching bases. Germline CDR1 reads DFQATT; CDR2 reads SNEGSKA (reference sequence). V was clipped by 2 bases and J by 6 bases, with 19 bases between them. CDR3 length: 15 residues. CDR3 DNA: TGCAGTGCTAGACATCCGGGCCCGGGGGTTCCTGAAGCTTTCTTT. This sequence encodes CSARHPGPGVPEAFF.

This chain uses TRBV27 with TRBJ1-5; 9 bases are a match to TRBD1. The CDR3 has 18 amino acids. Trimming took 5 bases from V and 7 from J; bases not matched to a gene: 18. Germline V gene data show CDR1 as MNHEY and CDR2 as SMNVEV (reference sequence). The CDR3 DNA is TGTGCCAGCAGTGAAACACCGGGACAGGGTTACTCGGGGCAGCCCCAGCATTTT. Translating gives CASSETPGQGYSGQPQHF.

This clonotype occurred a few times. The rearrangement links TRBV10-3 to TRBJ2-1; 7 nucleotides align to TRBD1. J lost 5 bases, V lost 10 bases, and 8 bases had no gene match. Germline loops: CDR1 ENHRY, CDR2 SYGVKD. The CDR3 consists of 13 residues. In DNA form, the CDR3 reads TGTGCCACCTCGGGACAGAGAAACAATGAGCAGTTCTTC. Its protein is CATSGQRNNEQFF.